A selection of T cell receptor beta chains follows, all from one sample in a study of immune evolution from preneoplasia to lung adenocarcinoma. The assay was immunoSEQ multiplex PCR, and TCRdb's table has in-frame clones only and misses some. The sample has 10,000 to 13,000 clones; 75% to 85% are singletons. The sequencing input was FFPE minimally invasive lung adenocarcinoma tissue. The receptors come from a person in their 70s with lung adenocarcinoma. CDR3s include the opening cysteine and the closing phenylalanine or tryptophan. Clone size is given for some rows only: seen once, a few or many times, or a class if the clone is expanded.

CDR3: CVSSSGDSYNEQFF; length: 14; J: TRBJ2-1; V: TRBV5-1; size: .
CDR3: CASSTPSGANTEAFF; length: 15; J: TRBJ1-1; V: TRBV5-4; size: .
CDR3: CASSSQGQASEAFF; length: 14; J: TRBJ1-1; V: TRBV11-3; size: once
CDR3: CASSVSSGNTIYF; length: 13; J: TRBJ1-3; V: TRBV11-2; size: .
CDR3: CASGYRGRNTEAFF; length: 14; J: TRBJ1-1; V: TRBV11-1; size: once
CDR3: CASSSLGLGTQYF; length: 13; J: TRBJ2-3; V: TRBV27; size: .
CDR3: CASSYSALSNEQFF; length: 14; J: TRBJ2-1; V: TRBV6-6; size: .
CDR3: CASSDRAAGYGYTF; length: 14; J: TRBJ1-2; V: TRBV6-4; size: .
CDR3: CASSLAGGGITDTQYF; length: 16; J: TRBJ2-3; V: TRBV7-8; size: .
CDR3: CASTNYGTGIYEQYF; length: 15; J: TRBJ2-7; V: TRBV6-1; size: .
CDR3: CASSGGQFTTEAFF; length: 14; J: TRBJ1-1; V: TRBV9; size: .
CDR3: CASSNTDTQYF; length: 11; J: TRBJ2-3; V: TRBV19; size: few
CDR3: CASSAGRVNTEAFF; length: 14; J: TRBJ1-1; V: TRBV6-1; size: once
CDR3: CASSELPGNQPQHF; length: 14; J: TRBJ1-5; V: TRBV2; size: .
CDR3: CAWSQTATGELFF; length: 13; J: TRBJ2-2; V: TRBV30; size: few
CDR3: CAWSVGGSSYEQYF; length: 14; J: TRBJ2-7; V: TRBV30; size: .
CDR3: CASSHGGNTEAFF; length: 13; J: TRBJ1-1; V: TRBV7-9; size: .
CDR3: CASSVGSSTNYGYTF; length: 15; J: TRBJ1-2; V: TRBV9; size: .
CDR3: CASSLALRGGLYNEQFF; length: 17; J: TRBJ2-1; V: TRBV5-5; size: .
CDR3: CASRLSGTSLGEETQYF; length: 17; J: TRBJ2-5; V: TRBV7-9; size: .
CDR3: CASSDPSTSLGEQYF; length: 15; J: TRBJ2-7; V: TRBV5-4; size: few
CDR3: CSVEVYGDATGETQYF; length: 16; J: TRBJ2-5; V: TRBV29-1; size: .
CDR3: CAWSTTPNYGYTF; length: 13; J: TRBJ1-2; V: TRBV30; size: once
CDR3: CASSRRDSNTEAFF; length: 14; J: TRBJ1-1; V: TRBV4-2; size: .
CDR3: CASSYLGQGAREQYF; length: 15; J: TRBJ2-7; V: TRBV6-6; size: .
CDR3: CSGVPGQGSNEQFF; length: 14; J: TRBJ2-1; V: TRBV29-1; size: .
CDR3: CASRALAGETQYF; length: 13; J: TRBJ2-5; V: TRBV6-1; size: .
CDR3: CASHVPPSYEQYF; length: 13; J: TRBJ2-7; V: TRBV6-4; size: once
CDR3: CAWSVPDRIVSPLHF; length: 15; J: TRBJ1-6; V: TRBV30; size: few
CDR3: CASSLEGLAGSYEQYF; length: 16; J: TRBJ2-7; V: TRBV5-1; size: .
CDR3: CASSLTGGSEKLFF; length: 14; J: TRBJ1-4; V: TRBV27; size: .
CDR3: CASSLEAALQETQYF; length: 15; J: TRBJ2-5; V: TRBV28; size: .
CDR3: CASSPRATSYEQYF; length: 14; J: TRBJ2-7; V: TRBV7-6; size: few
CDR3: CASSLAVSNEQFF; length: 13; J: TRBJ2-1; V: TRBV7-2; size: few
CDR3: CASSQVHPPVQETQYF; length: 16; J: TRBJ2-5; V: TRBV4-1; size: .
CDR3: CASRQSNTEAFF; length: 12; J: TRBJ1-1; V: TRBV6-1; size: .
CDR3: CASSPDASSYEQYF; length: 14; J: TRBJ2-7; V: TRBV18; size: .
CDR3: CASSLDYGDNEQFF; length: 14; J: TRBJ2-1; V: TRBV11-3; size: .
CDR3: CASRDAEWRTEAFF; length: 14; J: TRBJ1-1; V: TRBV6-6; size: .
CDR3: CASSPRFSGRGGELFF; length: 16; J: TRBJ2-2; V: TRBV4-2; size: .
CDR3: CAAQQTGVGNTIYF; length: 14; J: TRBJ1-3; V: TRBV6-1; size: .
CDR3: CASSTGSSYNEQFF; length: 14; J: TRBJ2-1; V: TRBV7-3; size: once
CDR3: CASSLLTGLNTEAFF; length: 15; J: TRBJ1-1; V: TRBV28; size: .
CDR3: CASSIDSGANVLTF; length: 14; J: TRBJ2-6; V: TRBV19; size: .